The present T cell receptor (beta chain) was sequenced within a study of shared clonotypes between healthy human individuals. Study-wide points: Investigators collected only blood, and repertoires in tissues likely differ. Relative to their counterparts shared across all four donors, non-shared clonotypes exhibited diminished generation probabilities.

Comment on this clone: What it binds is unknown.

Method: immunoSEQ multiplex PCR; TCRdb's copy keeps in-frame clones and lacks some. The table has millions of clones, more than 85% seen once. J lost 0 bases, V lost 0 bases, and 6 bases had no gene match. The CDR3 runs to 17 residues. Germline values: CDR1 SGDLS, CDR2 YYNGEE. The V and J genes are TRBV9 and TRBJ1-3; TRBD1 matches 7 bases. The sequence was obtained from a man aged 18 to 29 in good health. Some clones in this sample may be carry-over from other donors' samples. Sequenced sample: naive CD4+ T cells from PBMCs. Subset indicated: CD45RA+ positively selected. Here the CDR3 reads CASSVAPQGGSGNTIYF. In DNA form, the CDR3 reads TGTGCCAGCAGCGTAGCCCCCCAGGGGGGCTCTGGAAACACCATATATTTT.